This TCR beta chain was observed in a study of shared clonotypes between healthy human individuals (dated by TCRdb to 2020 to 2021). In terms of the full investigation: The cohort included three men and a couple of women between 18 and 49 years of age. Per donor, three plates each were used for CD4 naive and CD4 memory, two for CD8 naive, and one for CD8 memory. Blood TCR repertoires of about 5 healthy adults were deeply sequenced to estimate repertoire size and the extent of clonotype sharing between individuals. To increase sequencing depth and limit assay-specific biases, different laboratories used diverse techniques to prepare libraries and sequence TCR repertoires. Between about 0.8 and 8.9 billion PBMCs per donor were obtained by leukapheresis. The research as a whole found: Compared with non-shared clonotypes, the clonotypes found in all four sorted-subset donors had higher generation probabilities. The genetic and exposure-history diversity represented was limited by the small number of donors. Across four donors, around 5.4% of naive CD4, approximately 4% of naive CD8, 2.3% of memory CD4, and under 0.45% of memory CD8 clonotypes were shared. Incomplete sequencing was indicated by rarefaction of sorted-subset datasets, despite the large sequencing depth. Sampling was restricted to blood, and TCR repertoires in tissue are likely to differ from TCR repertoires in blood. Naive subsets generally had larger estimated clonotype richness than memory subsets did. Pairwise subsampling led to the expectation that sequencing depth would affect the degree of clonotype sharing among donors.

Points on this clone: There is no known antigen for this receptor. No much larger clonotype is one base removed from it; base qualities were not supplied.

The donors were healthy, HIV-negative adults who had no recently reported acute infections or vaccinations. Every donor was a Caucasian adult living in Nashville, Tennessee, USA. The CD8 memory samples were a combination of magnetically selected CD45RO+ cells and CCR7-negative CD45RA+ effector memory (TemRA) cells. Blood was collected by leukapheresis, and PBMCs were isolated by Ficoll-Histopaque density gradient centrifugation and then cryopreserved in liquid nitrogen vapor phase. Analytical flow cytometry was used to check the purity and quantity of every magnetically sorted T cell population. From each sorted fraction, genomic DNA was isolated and quantified by UV absorbance on a Nanodrop 2000c. TCR CDR3 regions were amplified from genomic DNA by multiplex PCR using the deep immunoSEQ assay. For each cell subset, the extracted genomic DNA was distributed evenly across all wells of several immunoSEQ 96-well plates, and each plate served as one replicate. For sorted subsets, approximately 190 ng of genomic DNA, equivalent to around 30,000 T cell genomes, went into each replicate PCR. The purified libraries were quantified using a Qubit 3.0 fluorometer, sized with a Bioanalyzer 2100, and then quantified again using the KAPA Library Quantification kit. Every immunoSEQ 96-well plate was sequenced on a dedicated single-read 150-cycle Illumina NextSeq 550 flow cell. The original pipeline was this. Because the immunoSEQ output held only junctional sequences and lacked quality scores, the filtering could not match the filtering applied to full-length reads. Sequences were annotated with PyIR, a Python wrapper for IgBLAST v1.9, and V/J genes and CDR3 were assigned using IMGT germline references. Reads with weak V/J assignments (E-value above 1e-6), missing CDR3, stop codons, out-of-frame junctions, or ambiguous translated residues were removed. V3J clonotypes were defined as sequences sharing an identical inferred V gene, J gene, and CDR3 amino acid sequence. Percentage overlap between repertoires was computed as shared unique clonotypes divided by the size of the smaller repertoire. RTK rarefaction, the Chao1 estimator, and Recon v2.1 estimates of unobserved clonotypes were used to assess repertoire richness. Generation probabilities were computed with OLGA for all TCRbeta clonotypes obtained by the gDNA method from four donors. TCRdb holds this immuneACCESS table with in-frame rearrangements only. Some clones are missing; in checked studies, unresolved V genes explain under half, and the rest has no known cause. Clonal size and the V and J genes are those of that table, whereas D and trimming came from the DNA. The sample records fewer than 100,000 clones, approximately 61% of which are singletons. The ten largest clonotypes hold roughly 40% of the sample.

V is cut by 5 bases and J by 5 bases, and the space between the germline ends is 17 bases. Including cysteine and phenylalanine, the CDR3 has 14 amino acids. The retained sequence is limited to the CDR3, 42 bases, with the frame set at the first base. Taken from the germline V gene, the CDR1 and CDR2 loops are SGHRS and YFSETQ. The sequenced sample consisted of memory CD8+ T cells sorted from blood. In the paper's terms, the cell subset or site label means: CD45RO+ cells pooled with CCR7-negative TemRA cells. The chain uses TRBV5-1 and TRBJ2-7; a weak D assignment points to TRBD2 (6 bases agree). The clonotype originates from a man aged 30 to 45 in good health. The sequenced DNA: TGCGCCAGCAGTTCCGGGACTCTGGGCCACGAGCAGTACTTC. Its coded protein is CASSSGTLGHEQYF.